This T cell receptor (beta chain) was captured in a study of blood T cell repertoires in COVID-19. Generated by immunoSEQ multiplex PCR, the TCRdb table keeps only in-frame clones and is missing some. Of some 200,000 clones listed, about 93% are singletons. This clone was detected a few times. The germline V gene encodes CDR1 WNHNN and CDR2 SYGVQD (reference sequence). V trimming: 9 bases; J trimming: 0 bases; junction bases outside the gene matches: 7. The length of the CDR3 is 14 residues. What was sequenced was peripheral blood. The TCR comes from a man aged 25-45 years with COVID-19, enrolled during active disease. The chain links TRBV10-1 to TRBJ2-7, with 8 bases that match TRBD1. The CDR3 spells CASRAGGSSYEQYF. The CDR3 nucleotides read TGCGCCAGTCGAGCAGGGGGCTCCTCCTACGAGCAGTACTTC.